These 3 T cell receptor beta chains share one sample of origin, sequenced in a study of CD8 T cells in Susac syndrome. Random hexamers primed reverse transcription of about 0.45 to 1 ug RNA. TCRdb re-analysed the immunoSEQ multiplex PCR reads in MiXCR, keeping a single row per CDR3 protein. This repertoire shows roughly 120,000 distinct CDR3 sequences, around 94% found once; its top ten account for 0.07% to 0.09%. The sequencing input was CD4+ T cells from PBMCs. All receptors derive from a human donor in good health.

This rearrangement joins TRBV3-1 to TRBJ2-3; 9 nucleotides line up with TRBD2. The CDR3 extends over 14 amino acids. Germline V lookup: CDR1 LGHDT, CDR2 YNNKEL (reference sequence). Trimming cost V 4 bases and J 8 bases; bases outside gene matches: 7. The CDR3 DNA sequence: TGTGCCAGCAGCCCGAGGGGTAGCGGGAGTACGCAGTATTTT. Translated: CASSPRGSGSTQYF.

The chain links TRBV6-1 to TRBJ1-1, with 7 bases identical to TRBD1. Germline CDR1 reads MNHNS; CDR2 reads SASEGT. V was clipped by 4 bases and J by 11 bases; unmatched bases: 7. This CDR3 is built from 12 residues. The CDR3 region is CASSGTGLGAFF. In DNA, the CDR3 is TGTGCCAGCAGTGGGACAGGTCTTGGGGCTTTCTTT.

The chain uses TRBV20-1 and TRBJ2-3; D uncertain. The CDR3 is made up of 12 amino acids. Germline V gene lookup returns CDR1 DFQATT and CDR2 SNEGSKA (reference sequence). V gave up 6 bases and J gave up 10 bases, with 17 bases separating them. The CDR3 bases are TGCAGTGCCCCCCTAGTTCCGACGGCGCAGTATTTT. Translating gives CSAPLVPTAQYF.